Below are 19 T cell receptor beta chains sequenced from a single sample in a study of cytotoxic CD8 clonotypes in ibrutinib-treated CLL. Produced via immunoSEQ multiplex PCR; TCRdb's table is partial and in-frame only. The sample contains over 75,000 clones, about 72% of which appear only once. Sequencing used PBMCs, obtained after 12 months of ibrutinib treatment. The receptors were sampled from a human donor with chronic lymphocytic leukemia.

The CDR3: CASRDPDRGETQYF. The CDR3 nucleotides are TGTGCCAGCAGAGATCCCGACAGGGGAGAGACCCAGTACTTC. The rearrangement uses TRBV7-9 and TRBJ2-5; TRBD1 aligns across 8 bases. The CDR3 is 14 residues long. Trimming cost V 6 bases and J 4 bases; bases outside gene matches: 7. The germline V gene encodes CDR1 SEHNR and CDR2 FQNEAQ (reference sequence).

The CDR3 spells CASMQTFSGANVLTF. In nucleotides, the CDR3 is TGTGCCAGCATGCAGACGTTTTCTGGGGCCAACGTCCTGACTTTC. The chain combines TRBV6-1 with TRBJ2-6; no definite D call. The CDR3 is 15 amino acids. V was clipped by 7 bases and J by 1 base, with 11 bases between them. Germline V gives CDR1 MNHNS, CDR2 SASEGT.

V is TRBV6-1 and J is TRBJ2-3; 9 nucleotides agree with TRBD2. The germline gives CDR1 MNHNS, CDR2 SASEGT. This CDR3 has 15 residues. V trimming: 6 bases; J trimming: 2 bases; junction bases outside the gene matches: 6. CDR3 DNA: TGTGCCAGCAGGACCCTAGCGGGGCACACAGATACGCAGTATTTT. It translates to CASRTLAGHTDTQYF.

This chain uses TRBV5-6 with TRBJ2-1, with D unresolved. In germline, CDR1 is SGHDT, CDR2 YYEEEE. The CDR3 runs to 14 residues. The V and J ends lost 1 base and 0 bases respectively, with 5 bases between them. CDR3 amino acids: CASSLRPSYNEQFF. The CDR3 DNA follows: TGTGCCAGCAGCTTGCGGCCCTCCTACAATGAGCAGTTCTTC.

The rearrangement uses TRBV7-2 and TRBJ2-3; 9 bases are shared with TRBD2. Germline values: CDR1 SGHTA, CDR2 FQGNSA. The CDR3 loop spans 15 amino acids. The V and J ends lost 8 bases and 5 bases, in that order; junction bases with no gene match: 11. CDR3 nucleotides: TGTGCCAGCGGCGGAGCTAGCGGGGTTGTAGATACGCAGTATTTT. Translating gives CASGGASGVVDTQYF.

This clone was picked up one time. The rearrangement uses TRBV6-4 and TRBJ1-5; D might be TRBD1 (5 bases). Germline lookup yields CDR1 MRHNA and CDR2 SNTAGT. Trimming pared 0 bases from V and 6 bases from J, leaving 15 bases between. The length of the CDR3 is 16 residues. The CDR3 region has the DNA TGTGCCAGCAGTGACTCTTGGGCAGGGAGAAGTCAGCCCCAGCATTTT. This encodes CASSDSWAGRSQPQHF.

The rearrangement joins TRBV13 to TRBJ2-3; 7 bases line up with TRBD2. J was trimmed by 2 bases and V by 5 bases; bases with no gene match: 10. CDR1 PRHDT and CDR2 FYEKMQ come from the germline V gene (reference sequence). The CDR3 is 16 amino acids. The CDR3 DNA reads as TGTGCCAGCAGCCCCCGGGGGACTAAGAACACAGATACGCAGTATTTT. It yields the protein CASSPRGTKNTDTQYF.

V usage is TRBV9 and J usage is TRBJ2-1, with D tentatively TRBD1 or TRBD2 (5 bases each). Germline V gene data show CDR1 as SGDLS and CDR2 as YYNGEE. The CDR3 length is 13 residues. V lost 3 bases and J 4 bases, leaving 8 bases between the germline ends. The CDR3 bases are TGTGCCAGCAGCGCCGGGACGTACAATGAGCAGTTCTTC. Translating it yields CASSAGTYNEQFF.

The rearrangement links TRBV2 to TRBJ1-5, with TRBD1 matching 9 bases. CDR1 is SNHLY, CDR2 FYNNEI, per germline. V shed 6 bases and J 6 bases; nucleotides not matched to a gene: 15. The CDR3 is 17 amino acids. This CDR3 reads CASRTGGYEMEGQPQHF. The DNA for the CDR3 is TGTGCCAGCAGGACAGGGGGATATGAGATGGAGGGTCAGCCCCAGCATTTT.

The J gene is TRBJ2-3, the V gene TRBV7-2; D uncertain. The CDR3 contains 14 residues. CDR1 SGHTA and CDR2 FQGNSA come from the germline V gene. V lost 5 bases and J 1 base, leaving 10 bases between the germline ends. In DNA, the CDR3 is TGTGCCAGCAGCACCCGAATGGGCACAGATACGCAGTATTTT. Translated: CASSTRMGTDTQYF.

The rearrangement uses TRBV29-1 and TRBJ1-1; perhaps TRBD1 as D (6 bases). This CDR3 spans 13 amino acids. Trimming cost V 7 bases and J 4 bases, with 16 bases left between them. Per the germline V gene, CDR1 is SQVTM and CDR2 is ANQGSEA. This CDR3 reads CSAQGLPSTEAFF. DNA for the CDR3: TGCAGCGCCCAGGGGCTTCCGAGCACTGAAGCTTTCTTT.

This chain uses TRBV7-6 with TRBJ2-7; unclear D gene. CDR1 is SGHVS, CDR2 FNYEAQ, per germline. V was clipped by 4 bases and J by 0 bases, with 4 bases between them. The CDR3 runs to 12 residues. The CDR3 DNA sequence: TGTGCCAGCAGCTCCTACTCCTACGAGCAGTACTTC. It is translated as CASSSYSYEQYF.

The rearrangement links TRBV6-5 to TRBJ2-3; TRBD2 matches 11 bases. The CDR3 is 16 amino acids. V dropped 0 bases and J dropped 6; count of bases not matched to a gene: 5. Germline CDR1 MNHEY, CDR2 SVGAGI. The DNA of the CDR3 is TGTGCCAGCAGTTACTCGCTAGCGGGGGGTGGGGATACGCAGTATTTT. Translated: CASSYSLAGGGDTQYF.

The chain carries TRBV2 and TRBJ1-3; 7 bases are shared with TRBD1. Per the germline V gene, CDR1 is SNHLY and CDR2 is FYNNEI. This CDR3 comprises 15 residues. With 7 bases clipped from V and 4 bases from J, the junction kept 10 bases outside the gene matches. As DNA, the CDR3 is TGTGCCAGCAAGGGAGGGGGCGCAGAAGGAAACACCATATATTTT. This encodes CASKGGGAEGNTIYF.

V and J are TRBV9 and TRBJ2-1; D call uncertain. This CDR3 region has 15 residues. V lost 4 bases and J lost 0, with 11 bases in between. CDR1 and CDR2 from the germline V gene are SGDLS and YYNGEE. In DNA, the CDR3 is TGTGCCAGCAGCTTCCGGATCAGCTCCTACAATGAGCAGTTCTTC. Protein sequence: CASSFRISSYNEQFF.

The chain links TRBV28 to TRBJ2-7, with 7 nucleotides matching TRBD1. Per germline, CDR1 MDHEN and CDR2 SYDVKM. The CDR3 is made up of 16 amino acids. Trimming at V came to 7 bases and at J to 1 base, leaving 13 bases not matched to a gene. The CDR3 DNA is TGTGCCAGCATCTCTACCAGGAACAGGGGTTCCTACGAGCAGTACTTC. This translates into CASISTRNRGSYEQYF.

The genes are TRBV6-1 and TRBJ1-4; D perhaps matches TRBD1 (6 bases). V was trimmed by 6 bases and J by 10 bases, leaving 15 bases between them. The CDR3 runs 13 residues. Germline loops: CDR1 MNHNS, CDR2 SASEGT. The CDR3 loop is CASRETGGGKLFF. Here the CDR3 DNA reads TGTGCCAGCAGGGAGACAGGTGGCGGAAAACTGTTTTTT.

The chain links TRBV28 to TRBJ1-5, with a weak D call TRBD1 (6 bases). Germline-derived CDR1 and CDR2 are MDHEN and SYDVKM. V lost 6 bases, J lost 0 bases, and 12 bases lay in between. This CDR3 comprises 15 residues. DNA for the CDR3: TGTGCCAGCAGCCAGGGGAAATATAGCAATCAGCCCCAGCATTTT. Translating it yields CASSQGKYSNQPQHF.

There are a few counts of this clone. The CDR3 reads CSQRQLYGYTF. The CDR3 DNA reads as TGCAGCCAGAGACAGCTCTATGGCTACACCTTC. The chain links TRBV20-1 to TRBJ1-2, with a tentative D call TRBD1 (5 bases). This CDR3 contains 11 residues. The V gene's germline CDR1 is DFQATT and CDR2 SNEGSKA (reference sequence).